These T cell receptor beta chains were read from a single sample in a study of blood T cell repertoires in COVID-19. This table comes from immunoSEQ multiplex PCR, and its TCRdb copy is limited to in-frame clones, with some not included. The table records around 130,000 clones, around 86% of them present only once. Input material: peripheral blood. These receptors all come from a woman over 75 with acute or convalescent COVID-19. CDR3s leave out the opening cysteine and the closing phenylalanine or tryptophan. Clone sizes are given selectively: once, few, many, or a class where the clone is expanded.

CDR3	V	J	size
TSSQERLADLAKNIQY	TRBV1	TRBJ2-4	-
ASSFWGGSTYNEQF	TRBV27	TRBJ2-1	-
ASSSSRGTEAF	TRBV7-9	TRBJ1-1	few
ASRSDRELRGYT	TRBV27	TRBJ1-2	-
ASSLLAGLPHTGELF	TRBV5-1	TRBJ2-2	-
ASSFAGAGNTIY	TRBV11-2	TRBJ1-3	-
ASSDGESHEQY	TRBV9	TRBJ2-7	-
ASSLSVEGPQH	TRBV3-1/TRBV3-2	TRBJ1-5	once
ASSLGQAANYGYT	TRBV4-1	TRBJ1-2	-
ASSTIGGNSEQY	TRBV28	TRBJ2-7	-
ASSWATGGAYGYT	TRBV5-1	TRBJ1-2	-
ASSLGTDYGYT	TRBV7-3	TRBJ1-2	-
ASSQDNRVGDTQY	TRBV4-1	TRBJ2-3	-
ASSPDSLAQY	TRBV27	TRBJ2-3	-
ASSDETQGRETQY	TRBV28	TRBJ2-5	-
ASSPFLQTSGSGDTQY	TRBV18	TRBJ2-3	-
ASRGSGELLGNTIY	TRBV2	TRBJ1-3	-
ASSSFPTGASYEQY	TRBV7-6	TRBJ2-7	-
ASQTRENYGYT	TRBV10-1	TRBJ1-2	-
ASSPGRPYEQY	TRBV6-2/TRBV6-3	TRBJ2-7	-
ASSPSAGRTYNEQF	TRBV3-1/TRBV3-2	TRBJ2-1	-
ASSSWAWRGQSYGYT	TRBV27	TRBJ1-2	-
AGNRERSGNTIY	TRBV2	TRBJ1-3	-
AWSTGLDTEAF	TRBV30	TRBJ1-1	-
ASSDSTSPIAGYT	TRBV6-4	TRBJ1-2	-
ASTPPDRNQPQH	TRBV19	TRBJ1-5	-
ATRAGGYGYT	TRBV15	TRBJ1-2	-
ASSPFPSGGETQY	TRBV7-8	TRBJ2-5	-
ASSHRGTGFNQPQH	TRBV19	TRBJ1-5	-
ASSLAGGSSGNTIY	TRBV18	TRBJ1-3	-
SVFSGIRETQY	TRBV29-1	TRBJ2-5	-
ASSQDPQHVNTEAF	TRBV4-2	TRBJ1-1	-
ASSLAGTGERAF	TRBV7-9	TRBJ1-1	-
ASSLSGQGQRQY	TRBV28	TRBJ2-7	-
ASSQLRNTGELF	TRBV4-2	TRBJ2-2	-
ASSRGTVATGGYT	TRBV5-1	TRBJ1-2	few
ASSPAASGSNEQF	TRBV5-1	TRBJ2-1	once
ASRGQVNTEAF	TRBV2	TRBJ1-1	-
ASRAGGAGTDTQY	TRBV28	TRBJ2-3	few
AWRWGRGVNTIY	TRBV30	TRBJ1-3	-
ASSLVGANYGYT	TRBV5-5	TRBJ1-2	-
ASSEARQAGAEQY	TRBV2	TRBJ2-7	few
ASRRWTSGSNTGELF	TRBV2	TRBJ2-2	few
ASSPSGSIYEQY	TRBV5-4	TRBJ2-7	-
ASSLSGGRFYEQY	TRBV7-2	TRBJ2-7	-
AWRSSQANTEAF	TRBV30	TRBJ1-1	-